This T cell receptor (beta chain) emerged from a study of shared clonotypes between healthy human individuals. Some clones are missing from TCRdb's copy, which holds only in-frame ones; the method was immunoSEQ multiplex PCR. The sample contains more than 2 million clones, approximately 94% of which appear only once. CDR1 and CDR2 (germline): SNHLY, FYNNEI. The CDR3 length is 13 residues. With 7 bases clipped from V and 6 bases from J, the junction kept 9 bases outside the gene matches. CD8 cells classed as naive were CD45RO-negative and positively selected for CCR7, excluding terminally differentiated effector memory CD45RA+ cells.

Sequencing used naive CD8+ T cells sorted from blood. This TCR derives from a man aged 18 to 30 in good health. The chain joins TRBV2 to TRBJ2-7; 7 bases match TRBD1. In DNA, the CDR3 is TGTGCCAGCATGACAGGGATGAGGGGCGAGCAGTACTTC. It yields the protein CASMTGMRGEQYF.